This T cell receptor beta chain is drawn from a study of shared T cell receptors in the human thymus. Germline V gene data show CDR1 as SGHTA and CDR2 as FQGNSA. V shed 5 bases and J shed 4 bases, with 6 bases lying between them. The CDR3 runs 12 residues. Here immunoSEQ multiplex PCR was the method, and the copy in TCRdb shows in-frame clones only, minus some. The repertoire holds roughly 700,000 clones, 88% seen once, with about 0.01% in the top ten. The count of this clone is one. The same sample was also used in a study of human thymus T cells. That paper states: The study used thymus tissue resected during corrective heart surgery.

The genes are TRBV7-2 and TRBJ1-5; D is possibly TRBD1 (5 bases). The sequenced material came from thymocytes. The clonotype comes from a boy under two years old with a congenital heart defect. CDR3: CASSHRNQPQHF. The CDR3 DNA sequence: TGTGCCAGCAGCCACAGGAATCAGCCCCAGCATTTT. The variable domain in full, completed from reference TRBV7-2 and TRBJ1-5, reads GAGVSQSPSNKVTEKGKDVELRCDPISGHTALYWYRQSLGQGLEFLIYFQGNSAPDKSGLPSDRFSAERTGGSVSTLTIQRTQQEDSAVYLCASSHRNQPQHFGDGTRLSIL.